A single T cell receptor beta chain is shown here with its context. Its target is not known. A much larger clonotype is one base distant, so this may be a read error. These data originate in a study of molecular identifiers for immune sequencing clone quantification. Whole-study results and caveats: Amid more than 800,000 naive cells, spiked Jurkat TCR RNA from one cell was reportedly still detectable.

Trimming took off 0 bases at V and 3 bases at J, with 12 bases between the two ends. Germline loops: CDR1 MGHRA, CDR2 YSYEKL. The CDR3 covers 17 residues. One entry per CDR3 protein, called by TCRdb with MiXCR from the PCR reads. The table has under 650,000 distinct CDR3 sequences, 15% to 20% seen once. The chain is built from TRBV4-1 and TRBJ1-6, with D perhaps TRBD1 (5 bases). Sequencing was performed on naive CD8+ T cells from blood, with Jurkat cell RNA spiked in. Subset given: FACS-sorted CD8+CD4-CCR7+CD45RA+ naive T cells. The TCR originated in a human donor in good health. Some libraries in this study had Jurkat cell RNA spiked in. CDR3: CASSQEGHGFYNSPLHF. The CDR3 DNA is TGCGCCAGCAGCCAAGAAGGACACGGCTTCTATAATTCACCCCTCCACTTT.